Listed here is a single TCR beta chain. Its target is unknown. The source of the sample is a study of cytomegalovirus exposure and HLA in healthy donors. There are 17 residues in the CDR3. Germline V gene data show CDR1 as SGHVS and CDR2 as FQNEAQ. V lost 0 bases, J lost 6 bases, and 5 bases stayed unmatched. Both 60 Vbeta primers and 13 Jbeta primers went into the PCR. Clones were sequenced by immunoSEQ multiplex PCR, and TCRdb holds only the in-frame ones, with some missing. The sample lists 150,000 to 200,000 clones, approximately 80% occurring once. General study results and limits: Reportedly, HLA-A and HLA-B alleles of most subjects were accurately predicted from TCR beta. Some V segments, including TRBV6-2 and TRBV6-3, were excluded as indistinguishable.

The sequenced sample consisted of PBMCs. The sequence came from a man between 18 and 35 years old in good health and CMV-seropositive. The rearrangement uses TRBV7-8 and TRBJ2-3; TRBD2 matches at 14 bases. The chain's CDR3 is CASSLAGLAGVWDTQYF. CDR3 nucleotides: TGTGCCAGCAGCTTAGCGGGACTAGCGGGAGTTTGGGATACGCAGTATTTT.